This TCR beta chain was recorded in a study of cytomegalovirus exposure and HLA in healthy donors. Notes on the study in general: Reportedly, cytomegalovirus status was diagnosed with high sensitivity and specificity. What a later analysis showed was that several of the most significant clusters appeared linked to common viral pathogens.

The donors (healthy individuals) were bone marrow donors. As regards this clone: Its antigen is as yet unknown.

Germline CDR1 reads SQVTM; CDR2 reads ANQGSEA. The CDR3 has 13 amino acids. Trimming shortened V by 6 bases and J by 3 bases, and 12 bases separated the two germline ends. PCR used 60 Vbeta primers and 13 Jbeta primers. Sequenced by immunoSEQ multiplex PCR; TCRdb stores in-frame clones only, minus some. The profile shows approximately 170,000 clones, about 80% of them singletons. Sequencing input: PBMCs. This receptor was obtained from a man aged 18 to 29 in good health and CMV-seropositive. This chain connects TRBV29-1 to TRBJ2-1; weak D call: TRBD1 (6 bases). This CDR3 reads CSVAGTNYNEQFF. CDR3 sequence (DNA): TGCAGCGTGGCCGGGACAAACTACAATGAGCAGTTCTTC.